The present T cell receptor (beta chain) was sequenced within a study of cytomegalovirus exposure and HLA in healthy donors. The donors comprised healthy bone marrow donors. In nominal health when sampled, donors likely had unrecorded immune exposures nonetheless. The study ran its PCR with 60 Vbeta and 13 Jbeta primers. Method: immunoSEQ multiplex PCR; TCRdb's copy keeps in-frame clones and lacks some. This repertoire shows roughly 150,000 clones, around 66% found once; its top ten account for 3%. The ends were cut back, 3 bases at V and 9 bases at J, with 17 bases in the middle. The CDR3 covers 14 residues. Germline V CDR1 and CDR2: LNHNV, YYDKDF (reference sequence). This clone was recorded a few times. Its antigen is not identified. Study-level findings and limits: A later analysis showed HLA-associated TCR beta chains outstripping equally common others in clonal expansion. DRB1 showed the most TCR associations and HLA-C the fewest in a later analysis, as rates varied by HLA locus.

V and J are TRBV15 and TRBJ2-5, with a possible D match to TRBD2 (5 bases). The sequenced sample consisted of PBMCs. This clonotype was obtained from a woman in her twenties or thirties in good health and CMV-seropositive. In nucleotides, the CDR3 is TGTGCCACCAGCAGGGGAGAGAGGACGTCGCCCCAGTACTTC. This translates into CATSRGERTSPQYF.